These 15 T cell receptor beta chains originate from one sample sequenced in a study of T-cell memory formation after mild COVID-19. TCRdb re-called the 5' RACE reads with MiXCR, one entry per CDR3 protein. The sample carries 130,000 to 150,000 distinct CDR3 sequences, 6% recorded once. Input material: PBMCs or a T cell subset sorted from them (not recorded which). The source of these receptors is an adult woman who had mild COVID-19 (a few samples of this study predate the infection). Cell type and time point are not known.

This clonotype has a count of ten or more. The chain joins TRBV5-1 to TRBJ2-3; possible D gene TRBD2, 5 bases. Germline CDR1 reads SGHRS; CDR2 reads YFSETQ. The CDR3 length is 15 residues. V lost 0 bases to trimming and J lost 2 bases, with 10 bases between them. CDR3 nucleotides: TGCGCCAGCAGCTTGGGGAGCGGCCTCACAGATACGCAGTATTTT. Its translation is CASSLGSGLTDTQYF.

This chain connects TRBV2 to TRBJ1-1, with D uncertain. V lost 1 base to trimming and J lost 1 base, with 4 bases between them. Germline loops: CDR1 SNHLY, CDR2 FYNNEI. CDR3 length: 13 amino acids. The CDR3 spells CASSEEENTEAFF. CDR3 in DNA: TGTGCCAGCAGTGAAGAGGAGAACACTGAAGCTTTCTTT.

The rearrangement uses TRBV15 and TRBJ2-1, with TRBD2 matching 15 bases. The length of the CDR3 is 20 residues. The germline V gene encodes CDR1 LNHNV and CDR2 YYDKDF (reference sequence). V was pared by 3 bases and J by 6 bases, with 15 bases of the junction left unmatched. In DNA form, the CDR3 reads TGTGCCACCAGCAGGGGTGGACTAGCGGGAGGGCCGTACCTTACCAATGAGCAGTTCTTC. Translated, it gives CATSRGGLAGGPYLTNEQFF.

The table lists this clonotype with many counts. Written as DNA, the CDR3 is TGTGCCTGGAGTGGATCCTCCCGTAGCGGGAGCGGCTCCTACGAGCAGTACTTC. It translates to CAWSGSSRSGSGSYEQYF. The chain employs TRBV30 and TRBJ2-7; the match to TRBD2 covers 9 bases. Germline CDR1 is GTSNPN and CDR2 is SVGIG (reference sequence). There are 18 residues in the CDR3. The V segment lost 1 base and the J segment 0 bases; nucleotides outside the gene matches: 13.

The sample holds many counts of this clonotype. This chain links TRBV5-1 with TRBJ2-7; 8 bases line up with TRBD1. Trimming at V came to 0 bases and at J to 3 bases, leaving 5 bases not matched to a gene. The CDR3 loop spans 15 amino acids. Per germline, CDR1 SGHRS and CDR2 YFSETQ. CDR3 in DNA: TGCGCCAGCAGCTTGGCCACAGGGGGATTCTACGAGCAGTACTTC. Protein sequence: CASSLATGGFYEQYF.

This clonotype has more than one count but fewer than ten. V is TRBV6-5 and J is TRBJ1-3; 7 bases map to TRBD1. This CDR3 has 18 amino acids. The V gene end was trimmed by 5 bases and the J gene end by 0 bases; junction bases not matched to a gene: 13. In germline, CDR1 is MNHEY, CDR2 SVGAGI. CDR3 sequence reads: CASSNPGRGHNSGNTIYF. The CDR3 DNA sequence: TGTGCCAGCAGTAATCCGGGGAGGGGGCATAACTCTGGAAACACCATATATTTT.

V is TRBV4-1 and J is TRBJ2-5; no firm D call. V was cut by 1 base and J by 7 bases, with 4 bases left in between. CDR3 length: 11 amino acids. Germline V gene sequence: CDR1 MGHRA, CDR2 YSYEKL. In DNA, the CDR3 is TGCGCCAGCAGCCAAGGGGGGACCCAGTACTTC. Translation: CASSQGGTQYF.

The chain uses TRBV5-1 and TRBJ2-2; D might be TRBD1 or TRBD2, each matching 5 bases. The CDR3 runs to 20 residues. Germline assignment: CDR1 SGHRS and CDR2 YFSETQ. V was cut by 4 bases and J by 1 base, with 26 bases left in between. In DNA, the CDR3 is TGCGCCAGCAGCGCCCGAGGGGCCAGGGACCACCCCGGGAACACCGGGGAGCTGTTTTTT. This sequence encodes CASSARGARDHPGNTGELFF.

CDR3 region: CASSLQGFMNTEAFF. The DNA of the CDR3 is TGCGCCAGCAGCTTGCAGGGGTTCATGAACACTGAAGCTTTCTTT. This chain joins TRBV5-1 and TRBJ1-1; D might be TRBD1 (6 bases). Germline CDR1 and CDR2: SGHRS and YFSETQ. The CDR3 totals 15 residues. Trimming took 1 base from V and 0 from J, leaving 10 bases between them.

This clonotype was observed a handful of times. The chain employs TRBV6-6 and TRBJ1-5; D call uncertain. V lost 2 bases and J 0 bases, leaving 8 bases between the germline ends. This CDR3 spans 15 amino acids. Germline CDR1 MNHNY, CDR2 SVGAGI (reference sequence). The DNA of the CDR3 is TGTGCCAGCAGTTACGTGGACGGTAGCAATCAGCCCCAGCATTTT. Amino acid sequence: CASSYVDGSNQPQHF.

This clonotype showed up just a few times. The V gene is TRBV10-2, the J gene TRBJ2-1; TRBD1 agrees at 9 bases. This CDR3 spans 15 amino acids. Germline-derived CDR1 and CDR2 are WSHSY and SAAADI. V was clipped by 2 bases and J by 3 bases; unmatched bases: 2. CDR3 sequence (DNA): TGCGCCAGCAGTGAGGACAGGGGGAACTACAATGAGCAGTTCTTC. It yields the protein CASSEDRGNYNEQFF.

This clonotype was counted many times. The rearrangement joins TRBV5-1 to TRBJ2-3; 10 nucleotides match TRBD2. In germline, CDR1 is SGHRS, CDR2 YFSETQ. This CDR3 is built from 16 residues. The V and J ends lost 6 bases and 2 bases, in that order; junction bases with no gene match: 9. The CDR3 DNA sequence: TGCGCCAGCATCAAGACCGGGACTAGCGCCACAGATACGCAGTATTTT. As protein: CASIKTGTSATDTQYF.

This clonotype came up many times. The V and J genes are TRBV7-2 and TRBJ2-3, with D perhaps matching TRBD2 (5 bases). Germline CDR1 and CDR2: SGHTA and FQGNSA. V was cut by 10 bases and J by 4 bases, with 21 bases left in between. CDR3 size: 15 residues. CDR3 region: CAIRGERSPADTQYF. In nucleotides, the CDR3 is TGTGCCATCCGGGGAGAGCGGTCGCCGGCAGATACGCAGTATTTT.

The CDR3, as DNA: TGTGCCAGCTCACTAGGGACAGGGGGCTTGCAGCCCCAGCATTTT. It translates to CASSLGTGGLQPQHF. The chain has TRBV18 and TRBJ1-5; 12 bases align to TRBD1. In germline, CDR1 is KGHSH, CDR2 LQKENI. With 4 bases clipped from V and 7 bases from J, the junction kept 5 bases outside the gene matches. There are 15 residues in the CDR3.

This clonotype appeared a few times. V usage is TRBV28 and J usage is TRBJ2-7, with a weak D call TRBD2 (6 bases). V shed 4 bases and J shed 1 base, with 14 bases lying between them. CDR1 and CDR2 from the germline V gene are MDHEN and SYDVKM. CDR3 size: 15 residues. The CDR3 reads CASSSASANSYEQYF. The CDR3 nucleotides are TGTGCCAGCAGTTCTGCTAGCGCGAATTCCTACGAGCAGTACTTC.